This T cell receptor beta chain was profiled in a study of regulatory T cells in long-lasting Graves disease. At the level of the study: Patients newly diagnosed with Graves' had been on antithyroid drugs for under 3 months. Overall study findings and caveats: Because few samples were included, accuracy may have been lower.

In regard to this clonotype: No antigen is known for it.

Documented time point: newly diagnosed GD, antithyroid drugs for less than 3 months. PBMC RNA was the source of the TCR library. From germline, CDR1 is MNHEY and CDR2 SVGAGI. Trimming stripped 2 bases from V and 2 bases from J, with 19 bases between. The CDR3 covers 18 residues. Arm-PCR of CDR3 regions and iRepertoire HTBI primers were the basis on which TCR beta libraries were built. In TCRdb, the multiplex PCR reads were re-called with MiXCR into one record per CDR3 protein. The repertoire holds 390,000 or so distinct CDR3 sequences, with roughly 12% as singletons. These same records also appear under a second study, on T cells in Graves' hyperthyroidism and ophthalmopathy.

The chain is built from TRBV6-5 and TRBJ1-5; D unclear. This clonotype was sampled from a woman between 18 and 30 years old with Graves disease. Sequencing was performed on peripheral blood mononuclear cells (PBMCs), taken at new diagnosis, from a patient treated with antithyroid drugs. In nucleotides, the CDR3 is TGTGCCAGCAGTTACGAAATGGCGGAATCTACACGCAATCAGCCCCAGCATTTT. This gives the protein CASSYEMAESTRNQPQHF.